This T cell receptor beta chain was recorded in a study of CD8 T cells in ankylosing spondylitis. Findings and caveats of the study: Significantly higher representation of disease-linked clones was reported for matched ankylosing spondylitis synovial fluid.

A single record per CDR3 protein comes from TCRdb applying MiXCR to the 5' RACE reads. Among 200,000 to 250,000 distinct CDR3 sequences, about 10% were seen once, and the ten largest hold over 20%. V was clipped by 4 bases and J by 2 bases, with 9 bases between them. Germline CDR1 SGHRS, CDR2 YFSETQ. This CDR3 is built from 13 residues. The table lists this clonotype with a few counts. Its specificity is not known. Sequencing was performed on blood, either unsorted or a sorted T cell fraction (not recorded which). The V gene is TRBV5-1, the J gene TRBJ1-1; no clear D gene. The receptor comes from a male donor with ankylosing spondylitis or in good health (not recorded which). The CDR3 coding sequence is TGCGCCAGCAGCCTCGACATAAACACTGAAGCTTTCTTT. This sequence encodes CASSLDINTEAFF. Full variable domain (rest looked up from reference TRBV5-1 and TRBJ1-1): KAGVTQTPRYLIKTRGQQVTLSCSPISGHRSVSWYQQTPGQGLQFLFEYFSETQRNKGNFPGRFSGRQFSNSRSEMNVSTLELGDSALYLCASSLDINTEAFFGQGTRLTVV.